Each of the 29 T cell receptor beta chains below was sequenced from the same sample in a study of OX40 agonist ivuxolimab in advanced cancers. TCRdb's table, derived via immunoSEQ multiplex PCR, lists solely in-frame clones and lacks some. The data show 90,000 or so clones, with roughly nine tenths seen just once and roughly 8.7% held by the top ten. The sample was CD4+ or CD8+ T cells sorted from blood, taken in a trial of the OX40 agonist ivuxolimab. Receptors were obtained from an adult with an advanced solid tumor such as melanoma, head and neck, liver or kidney cancer.

The genes are TRBV28 and TRBJ1-5; no firm D call. The length of the CDR3 is 15 residues. Deletions cut 6 bases from V and 0 bases from J, with 12 bases between. Germline V CDR1 and CDR2: MDHEN, SYDVKM. This chain's CDR3 is CASRYDGNSNQPQHF. As DNA, the CDR3 is TGTGCCAGCAGATATGACGGAAATAGCAATCAGCCCCAGCATTTT.

The CDR3 nucleotides are TGTGCCAGCAGTCCCCGACTGGGGGTACACGTAGCCGAGACCCAGTACTTC. Translation gives CASSPRLGVHVAETQYF. The V call is TRBV25-1, the J call TRBJ2-5; D might be TRBD1 or TRBD2, each matching 5 bases. V lost 5 bases, J lost 5 bases, and 24 bases lay in between. Germline values: CDR1 MGHDK, CDR2 SYGVNS. The CDR3 is made up of 17 amino acids. The full variable domain, completed using reference TRBV25-1 and TRBJ2-5, is EADIYQTPRYLVIGTGKKITLECSQTMGHDKMYWYQQDPGMELHLIHYSYGVNSTEKGDLSSESTVSRIRTEHFPLTLESARPSHTSQYLCASSPRLGVHVAETQYFGPGTRLLVL.

This clone has only a few counts. The chain joins TRBV4-3 to TRBJ1-3; unclear D gene. The V and J ends lost 0 bases and 5 bases respectively, with 11 bases between them. The germline V gene encodes CDR1 LGHNA and CDR2 YSLEER. The CDR3 totals 15 residues. The CDR3, as DNA: TGCGCCAGCAGCCAAGATCCCAACCTGAGAAACACCATATATTTT. It specifies CASSQDPNLRNTIYF.

Worth noting for this clone: A much bigger clone sits one base away, suggesting this may be a read error. The genes are TRBV6-5 and TRBJ2-7; D unresolved. V dropped 2 bases and J dropped 2 bases, with 1 base sitting between them. The length of the CDR3 is 11 residues. Germline V gives CDR1 MNHEY, CDR2 SVGAGI. The CDR3 DNA follows: TGTGCCAGCAGTTACGCCTACGAGCAGTACTTC. It specifies CASSYAYEQYF.

The rearrangement uses TRBV28 and TRBJ1-5, with no clear D. Trimming removed 4 bases from V and 6 bases from J, with 4 bases in between. Germline assignment: CDR1 MDHEN and CDR2 SYDVKM. The CDR3 runs to 11 residues. The chain's CDR3 is CASSWGQPQHF. Here the CDR3 DNA reads TGTGCCAGCAGTTGGGGTCAGCCCCAGCATTTT.

The sample holds one count of this clone. The chain is built from TRBV4-2 and TRBJ1-2; the D gene is possibly TRBD1 (6 bases). V was shortened by 0 bases and J by 1 base, with 15 bases between the two germline ends. This CDR3 is 17 amino acids long. Looked up from germline, CDR1 is LGHNA and CDR2 is YNFKEQ. CDR3 in amino acids: CASSQDPQGRVNYGYTF. In DNA form, the CDR3 reads TGTGCCAGCAGCCAAGATCCGCAGGGGAGGGTTAACTATGGCTACACCTTC.

The V gene is TRBV10-3, the J gene TRBJ2-1, with 11 bases identical to TRBD2. With 11 bases clipped from V and 8 bases from J, the junction kept 11 bases outside the gene matches. This CDR3 has 14 amino acids. The V gene's germline CDR1 is ENHRY and CDR2 SYGVKD. The CDR3 DNA is TGTGCCTCCCACGGACTAGCGGGTGGCGATGAGCAGTTCTTC. This gives the protein CASHGLAGGDEQFF.

The chain joins TRBV27 to TRBJ2-6; weak D call: TRBD1 (5 bases). The CDR3 is 16 residues long. Trimming removed 4 bases at V and 2 bases at J, with 12 bases between. Germline CDR1 is MNHEY and CDR2 is SMNVEV (reference sequence). The CDR3: CASSSPGITGANVLTF. The CDR3 DNA is TGTGCCAGCAGTTCGCCAGGGATAACTGGGGCCAACGTCCTGACTTTC.

The gene calls are TRBV5-6 and TRBJ2-1; 11 bases line up with TRBD2. This CDR3 is built from 17 residues. Germline CDR1 SGHDT, CDR2 YYEEEE. J lost 8 bases, V lost 4 bases, and 14 bases had no gene match. The CDR3 bases are TGTGCCAGCAGCGCTCCCCCTACTAGCGGGAGTAGGGATGAGCAGTTCTTC. Translated, it gives CASSAPPTSGSRDEQFF.

This clone was recorded once. The chain uses TRBV20-1 and TRBJ2-1; D is undetermined. The CDR3 runs to 11 residues. The germline V gene encodes CDR1 DFQATT and CDR2 SNEGSKA (reference sequence). V was shortened by 1 base and J by 9 bases, with 7 bases between the two germline ends. CDR3 sequence reads: CSARVIAEQFF. The CDR3 region has the DNA TGCAGTGCTAGAGTAATAGCTGAGCAGTTCTTC.

The chain employs TRBV9 and TRBJ1-5; possible D gene TRBD1, 5 bases. Trimming stripped 0 bases from V and 4 bases from J, with 11 bases between. CDR1 is SGDLS, CDR2 YYNGEE, per germline. The CDR3 has 15 residues. CDR3 DNA sequence: TGTGCCAGCAGCGTAGGGGGGGTGACTAATCAGCCCCAGCATTTT. It translates to CASSVGGVTNQPQHF. Full variable domain (outside the CDR3, taken from reference TRBV9 and TRBJ1-5): DSGVTQTPKHLITATGQRVTLRCSPRSGDLSVYWYQQSLDQGLQFLIQYYNGEERAKGNILERFSAQQFPDLHSELNLSSLELGDSALYFCASSVGGVTNQPQHFGDGTRLSIL.

The chain uses TRBV10-3 and TRBJ2-1; D not resolved. Germline V gene lookup returns CDR1 ENHRY and CDR2 SYGVKD. The CDR3 consists of 13 residues. V was pared by 5 bases and J by 5 bases, with 10 bases between. CDR3 sequence (DNA): TGTGCCATCAGTCTCGCTAGAAACAATGAGCAGTTCTTC. Its protein is CAISLARNNEQFF.

This chain uses TRBV4-1 with TRBJ1-6; D gene unclear. This CDR3 has 15 amino acids. Trimming stripped 2 bases from V and 0 bases from J, with 5 bases between. Germline CDR1 and CDR2: MGHRA and YSYEKL. CDR3 protein: CASSQLSSYNSPLHF. The CDR3 DNA reads as TGCGCCAGCAGCCAACTAAGCTCCTATAATTCACCCCTCCACTTT.

Of note for this clone: The junction departs from germline at one end; a sequencing error may be responsible. The chain recombines TRBV11-1 with TRBJ2-1; 11 nucleotides line up with TRBD2. The CDR3 sequence is 14 residues long. The germline CDR1 and CDR2 sequences are SGHAT and FQDESV (reference sequence). This chain's CDR3 is CASSVAGGYNEQFF. Written as DNA, the CDR3 is TGTGCCAGCAGCGTAGCGGGGGGGTACAATGAGCAGTTCTTC.

This clone was counted once. The gene calls are TRBV19 and TRBJ1-5; the match to TRBD1 covers 7 bases. The germline V gene encodes CDR1 LNHDA and CDR2 SQIVND (reference sequence). Losses at the gene ends were 5 bases for V and 4 bases for J; bases not matched to a gene: 5. The CDR3 contains 14 residues. CDR3: CASSEQGPNQPQHF. CDR3 nucleotides: TGTGCCAGTAGTGAACAGGGGCCTAATCAGCCCCAGCATTTT.

The V call is TRBV6-5, the J call TRBJ2-7; possibly TRBD2 for D (6 bases). Trimming shortened V by 11 bases and J by 2 bases, and 13 bases separated the two germline ends. This CDR3 spans 12 amino acids. Germline CDR1 MNHEY, CDR2 SVGAGI. The chain's CDR3 is CALSGDAYEQYF. CDR3 bases: TGTGCCCTTTCGGGGGACGCCTACGAGCAGTACTTC.

The chain recombines TRBV5-6 with TRBJ1-1; the D is unclear. The CDR3 has 15 residues. Trimming shortened V by 0 bases and J by 3 bases, and 12 bases separated the two germline ends. Germline V gives CDR1 SGHDT, CDR2 YYEEEE. This chain's CDR3 is CASSLVWEEDTEAFF. Here the CDR3 DNA reads TGTGCCAGCAGCTTGGTCTGGGAGGAGGACACTGAAGCTTTCTTT.

The chain joins TRBV4-3 to TRBJ2-3; D possibly corresponds to TRBD2 (6 bases). V lost 0 bases, J lost 0 bases, and 16 bases lay in between. The V gene's germline CDR1 is LGHNA and CDR2 YSLEER. The CDR3 contains 18 residues. CDR3 sequence: CASSQDSGGTPSTDTQYF. The CDR3 DNA reads as TGCGCCAGCAGCCAAGATTCTGGCGGGACCCCCAGCACAGATACGCAGTATTTT.

The V call is TRBV6-5, the J call TRBJ1-6; no firm D call. The V end was cut by 2 bases, the J end by 7 bases, with 12 bases between. CDR1 is MNHEY, CDR2 SVGAGI, per germline. The CDR3 runs to 15 residues. CDR3 coding DNA: TGTGCCAGCAGTTACCAAACCCCACCGAATTCACCCCTCCACTTT. Amino acids: CASSYQTPPNSPLHF.

The J gene is TRBJ2-7, the V gene TRBV28, with TRBD2 matching over 9 bases. The CDR3 covers 15 residues. Trimming removed 2 bases from V and 3 bases from J; junction bases left unmatched: 5. Germline V CDR1 and CDR2: MDHEN, SYDVKM. The CDR3 region is CASSLIPSGVYEQYF. CDR3 coding DNA: TGTGCCAGCAGTTTAATCCCTAGCGGGGTCTACGAGCAGTACTTC.

The genes are TRBV6-5 and TRBJ1-4, with D hard to call. V lost 0 bases and J lost 10, with 9 bases in between. The CDR3 sequence is 13 residues long. Germline CDR1 MNHEY, CDR2 SVGAGI. CDR3 DNA: TGTGCCAGCAGTTACTCGGAGGGAGTAAAACTGTTTTTT. Amino acid sequence: CASSYSEGVKLFF.

The chain has TRBV27 and TRBJ2-6; D not resolved. Germline CDR1 MNHEY, CDR2 SMNVEV (reference sequence). The CDR3 has 14 amino acids. The V end was cut by 2 bases, the J end by 4 bases, with 6 bases between. For the CDR3, the DNA is TGTGCCAGCAGTTTAACTTCCGGGGCCAACGTCCTGACTTTC. Encoded protein: CASSLTSGANVLTF.

The rearrangement uses TRBV7-6 and TRBJ2-3; 10 bases line up with TRBD2. Trimming at V came to 5 bases and at J to 4 bases, leaving 12 bases not matched to a gene. CDR3 length equals 17 residues. Germline lookup yields CDR1 SGHVS and CDR2 FNYEAQ. The CDR3 spells CASSPHLAGDIADTQYF. In DNA, the CDR3 is TGTGCCAGCAGCCCACACCTAGCGGGAGATATCGCAGATACGCAGTATTTT.

The gene calls are TRBV6-5 and TRBJ2-3, with D hard to call. The germline V and J ends were trimmed by 0 bases and 3 bases, with 7 bases remaining between them. The CDR3 sequence is 14 residues long. Germline-derived CDR1 and CDR2 are MNHEY and SVGAGI. The CDR3 bases are TGTGCCAGCAGTTACTCCGCCGGTACAGATACGCAGTATTTT. Residues: CASSYSAGTDTQYF.

The rearrangement links TRBV9 to TRBJ2-2; TRBD2 matches 7 bases. V was pared by 4 bases and J by 7 bases, with 10 bases of the junction left unmatched. Looked up from germline, CDR1 is SGDLS and CDR2 is YYNGEE. The CDR3 loop spans 15 amino acids. CDR3 in amino acids: CASSPRAGVIGELFF. The DNA for the CDR3 is TGTGCCAGCAGCCCCCGGGCGGGAGTGATCGGGGAGCTGTTTTTT. The full variable domain, rest sourced from reference TRBV9 and TRBJ2-2, is DSGVTQTPKHLITATGQRVTLRCSPRSGDLSVYWYQQSLDQGLQFLIQYYNGEERAKGNILERFSAQQFPDLHSELNLSSLELGDSALYFCASSPRAGVIGELFFGEGSRLTVL.

The V and J genes are TRBV29-1 and TRBJ2-3, with D possibly being TRBD1 (6 bases). Deletions cut 2 bases from V and 2 bases from J, with 14 bases between. The V gene's germline CDR1 is SQVTM and CDR2 ANQGSEA. This CDR3 is 15 amino acids long. The CDR3 DNA follows: TGCAGCGTTGAAATCCAGGGGACACCCACAGATACGCAGTATTTT. Its protein product is CSVEIQGTPTDTQYF.

This chain links TRBV4-3 with TRBJ1-2, with 7 bases matching TRBD1. Germline assignment: CDR1 LGHNA and CDR2 YSLEER. The J segment lost 4 bases and the V segment lost 0 bases, leaving 14 bases of the junction unmatched. The CDR3 spans 18 residues. CDR3 nucleotides: TGCGCCAGCAGCCAAGATCTCCAGTTAGAAACAGGGGCCTATGGCTACACCTTC. It is translated as CASSQDLQLETGAYGYTF.

The chain combines TRBV7-8 with TRBJ2-1, with 14 bases that match TRBD2. The CDR3 is 17 residues long. With 2 bases clipped from V and 10 bases from J, the junction kept 10 bases outside the gene matches. Germline lookup yields CDR1 SGHVS and CDR2 FQNEAQ. CDR3 nucleotides: TGTGCCAGCAGCTTACGTGCCGGGACTAGCGGGAGAAGAGAGCAGTTCTTC. Encoded protein: CASSLRAGTSGRREQFF.

This sequence joins TRBV9 and TRBJ2-7; 8 positions agree with TRBD2. V gave up 0 bases and J gave up 7 bases; unmatched junction bases: 12. The CDR3 contains 16 residues. Germline lookup yields CDR1 SGDLS and CDR2 YYNGEE. CDR3 nucleotides: TGTGCCAGCAGCGTAGCTAAGGGACTAGGGGTCTTTGAGCAGTACGTC. This encodes CASSVAKGLGVFEQYV.